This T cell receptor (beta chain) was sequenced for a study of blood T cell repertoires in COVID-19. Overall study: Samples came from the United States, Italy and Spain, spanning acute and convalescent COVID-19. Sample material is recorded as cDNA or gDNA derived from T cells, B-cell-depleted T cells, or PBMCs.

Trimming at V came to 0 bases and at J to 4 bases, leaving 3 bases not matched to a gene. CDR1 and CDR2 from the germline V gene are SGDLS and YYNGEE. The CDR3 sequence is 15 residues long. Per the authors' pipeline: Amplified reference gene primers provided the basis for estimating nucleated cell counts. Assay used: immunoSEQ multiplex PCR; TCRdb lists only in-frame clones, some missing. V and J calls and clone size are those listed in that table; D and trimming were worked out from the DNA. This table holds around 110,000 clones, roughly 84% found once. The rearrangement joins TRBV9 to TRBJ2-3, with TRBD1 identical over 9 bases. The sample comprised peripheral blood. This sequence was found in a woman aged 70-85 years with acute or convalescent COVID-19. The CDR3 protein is CASSVAGTGPDTQYF. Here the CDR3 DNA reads TGTGCCAGCAGCGTAGCCGGGACAGGGCCAGATACGCAGTATTTT.